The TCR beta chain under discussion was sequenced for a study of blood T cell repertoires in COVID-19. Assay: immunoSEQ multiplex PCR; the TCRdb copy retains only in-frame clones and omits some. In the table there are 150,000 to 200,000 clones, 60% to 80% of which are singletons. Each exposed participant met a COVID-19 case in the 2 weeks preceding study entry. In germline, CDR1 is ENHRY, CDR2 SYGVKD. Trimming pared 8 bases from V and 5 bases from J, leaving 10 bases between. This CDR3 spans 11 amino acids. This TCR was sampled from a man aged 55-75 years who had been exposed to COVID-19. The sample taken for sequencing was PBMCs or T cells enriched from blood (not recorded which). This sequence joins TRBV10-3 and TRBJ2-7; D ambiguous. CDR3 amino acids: CAIGAFDEQYF. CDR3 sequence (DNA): TGTGCCATCGGTGCGTTTGACGAGCAGTACTTC.